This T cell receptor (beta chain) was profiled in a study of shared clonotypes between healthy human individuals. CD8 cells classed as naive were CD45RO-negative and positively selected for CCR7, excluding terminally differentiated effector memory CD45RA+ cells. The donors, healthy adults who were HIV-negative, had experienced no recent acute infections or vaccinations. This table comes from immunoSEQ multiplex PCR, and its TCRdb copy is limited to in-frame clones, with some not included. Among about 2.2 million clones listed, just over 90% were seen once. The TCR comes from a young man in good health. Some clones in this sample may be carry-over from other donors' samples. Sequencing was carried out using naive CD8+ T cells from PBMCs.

The CDR3 DNA is TGTGCCACCAGCAGTTTGGTCCCCGGGGAGCTGTTTTTT. This codes for CATSSLVPGELFF. This chain uses TRBV15 with TRBJ2-2; D gene unclear. This CDR3 has 13 amino acids. The germline V gene encodes CDR1 LNHNV and CDR2 YYDKDF (reference sequence). The germline V and J ends were trimmed by 3 bases and 6 bases, with 8 bases remaining between them.